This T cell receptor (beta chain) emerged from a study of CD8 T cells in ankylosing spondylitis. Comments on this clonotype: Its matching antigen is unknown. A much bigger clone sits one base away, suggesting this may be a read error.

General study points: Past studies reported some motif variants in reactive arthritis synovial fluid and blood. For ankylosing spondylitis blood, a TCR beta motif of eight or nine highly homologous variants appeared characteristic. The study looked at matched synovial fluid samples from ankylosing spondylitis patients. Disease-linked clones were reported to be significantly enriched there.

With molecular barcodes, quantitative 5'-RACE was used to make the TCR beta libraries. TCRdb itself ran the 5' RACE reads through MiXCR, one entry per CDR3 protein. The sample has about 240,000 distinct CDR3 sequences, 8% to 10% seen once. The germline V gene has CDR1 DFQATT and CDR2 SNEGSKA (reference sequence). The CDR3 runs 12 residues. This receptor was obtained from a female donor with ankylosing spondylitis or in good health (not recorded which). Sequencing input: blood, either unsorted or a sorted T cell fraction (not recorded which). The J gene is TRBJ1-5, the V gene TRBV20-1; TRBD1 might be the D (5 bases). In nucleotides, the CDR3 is TGCAGTACTAGACGGGGGAATCAGCCCCAGCATTTT. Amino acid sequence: CSTRRGNQPQHF.